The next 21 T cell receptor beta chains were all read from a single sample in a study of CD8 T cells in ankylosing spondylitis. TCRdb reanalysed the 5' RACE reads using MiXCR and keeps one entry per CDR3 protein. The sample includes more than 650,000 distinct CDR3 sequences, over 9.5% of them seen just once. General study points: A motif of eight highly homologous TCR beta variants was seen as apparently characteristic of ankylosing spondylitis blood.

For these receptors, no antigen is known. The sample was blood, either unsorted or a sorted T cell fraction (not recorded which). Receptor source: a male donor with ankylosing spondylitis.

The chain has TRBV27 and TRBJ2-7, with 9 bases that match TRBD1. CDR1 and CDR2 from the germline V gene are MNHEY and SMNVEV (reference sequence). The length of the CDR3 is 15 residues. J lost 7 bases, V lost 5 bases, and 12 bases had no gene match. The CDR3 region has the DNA TGTGCCAGCAGTCATAGGGACAGGGAGAAAACAGAGCAGTACTTC. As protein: CASSHRDREKTEQYF.

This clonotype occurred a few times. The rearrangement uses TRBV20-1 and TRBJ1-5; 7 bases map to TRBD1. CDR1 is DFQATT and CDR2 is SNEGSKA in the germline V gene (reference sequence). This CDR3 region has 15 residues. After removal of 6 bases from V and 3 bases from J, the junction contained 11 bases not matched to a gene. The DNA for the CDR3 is TGCAGTGCCGTAACAGGGGTTTCCTTCAATCAGCCCCAGCATTTT. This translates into CSAVTGVSFNQPQHF.

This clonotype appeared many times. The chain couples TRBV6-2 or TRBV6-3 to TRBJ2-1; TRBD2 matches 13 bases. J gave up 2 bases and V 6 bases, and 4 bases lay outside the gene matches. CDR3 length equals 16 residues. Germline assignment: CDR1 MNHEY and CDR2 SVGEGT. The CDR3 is CASRPGLAGAYNEQFF. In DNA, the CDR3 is TGTGCCAGCAGACCCGGACTAGCGGGGGCCTACAATGAGCAGTTCTTC.

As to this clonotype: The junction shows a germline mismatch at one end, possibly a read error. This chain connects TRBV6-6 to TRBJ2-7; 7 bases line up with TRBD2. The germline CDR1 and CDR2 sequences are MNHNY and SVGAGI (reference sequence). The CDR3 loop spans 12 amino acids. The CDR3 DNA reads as TGTGCCAGCAGTTACTCGAACGCGGGAGTCCACTTC. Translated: CASSYSNAGVHF.

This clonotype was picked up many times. The CDR3 here is CASSQPFRDSPLHF. The CDR3 DNA sequence: TGCGCCAGCAGCCAACCTTTCAGGGATTCACCCCTCCACTTT. V is TRBV4-1 and J is TRBJ1-6; a weak D match, TRBD1 (5 bases). The CDR3 consists of 14 residues. Germline CDR1 MGHRA, CDR2 YSYEKL. The V end was cut by 2 bases, the J end by 8 bases, with 10 bases between.

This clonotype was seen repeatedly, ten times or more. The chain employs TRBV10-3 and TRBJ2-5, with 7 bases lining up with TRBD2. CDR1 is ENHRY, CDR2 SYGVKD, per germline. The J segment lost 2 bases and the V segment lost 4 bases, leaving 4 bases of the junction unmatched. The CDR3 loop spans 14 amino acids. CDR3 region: CAISGTGGQETQYF. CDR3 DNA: TGTGCCATCAGTGGAACGGGGGGACAAGAGACCCAGTACTTC.

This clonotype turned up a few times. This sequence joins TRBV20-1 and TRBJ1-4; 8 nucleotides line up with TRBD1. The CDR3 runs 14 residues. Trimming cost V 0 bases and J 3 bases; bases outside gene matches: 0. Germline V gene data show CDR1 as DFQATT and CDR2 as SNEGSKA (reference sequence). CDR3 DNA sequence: TGCAGTGCTAGAGAGGGACAGGCTAATGAAAAACTGTTTTTT. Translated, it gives CSAREGQANEKLFF.

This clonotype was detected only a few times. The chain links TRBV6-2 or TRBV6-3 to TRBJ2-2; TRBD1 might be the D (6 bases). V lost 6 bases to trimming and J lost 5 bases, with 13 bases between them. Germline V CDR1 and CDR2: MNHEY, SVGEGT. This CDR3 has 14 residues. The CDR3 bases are TGTGCCAGCAGGAACAGGGCGGAAACCGGGGAGCTGTTTTTT. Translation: CASRNRAETGELFF.

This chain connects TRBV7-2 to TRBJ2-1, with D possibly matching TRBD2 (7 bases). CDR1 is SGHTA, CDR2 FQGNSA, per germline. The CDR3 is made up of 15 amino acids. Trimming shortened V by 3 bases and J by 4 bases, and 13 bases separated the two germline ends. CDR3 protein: CASSFYGGPYNEQFF. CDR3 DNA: TGTGCCAGCAGCTTCTACGGGGGGCCGTACAATGAGCAGTTCTTC. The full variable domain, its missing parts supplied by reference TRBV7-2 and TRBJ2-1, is GAGVSQSPSNKVTEKGKDVELRCDPISGHTALYWYRQSLGQGLEFLIYFQGNSAPDKSGLPSDRFSAERTGGSVSTLTIQRTQQEDSAVYLCASSFYGGPYNEQFFGPGTRLTVL.

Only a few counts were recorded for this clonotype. CDR3 protein: CASSETTSGGGYGYTF. CDR3 in DNA: TGTGCCAGCAGTGAAACTACCTCGGGAGGGGGGTATGGCTACACCTTC. This sequence joins TRBV6-1 and TRBJ1-2; D is perhaps TRBD1 (6 bases). The V end was cut by 2 bases, the J end by 5 bases, with 18 bases between. The CDR3 totals 16 residues. Germline CDR1 MNHNS, CDR2 SASEGT.

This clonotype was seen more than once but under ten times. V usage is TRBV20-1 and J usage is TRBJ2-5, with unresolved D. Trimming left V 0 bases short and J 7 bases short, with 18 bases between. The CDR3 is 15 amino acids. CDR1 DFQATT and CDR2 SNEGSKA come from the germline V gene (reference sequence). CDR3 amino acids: CSARDLVLQIGTQYF. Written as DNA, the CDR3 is TGCAGTGCTAGAGATCTCGTCTTACAGATCGGGACCCAGTACTTC.

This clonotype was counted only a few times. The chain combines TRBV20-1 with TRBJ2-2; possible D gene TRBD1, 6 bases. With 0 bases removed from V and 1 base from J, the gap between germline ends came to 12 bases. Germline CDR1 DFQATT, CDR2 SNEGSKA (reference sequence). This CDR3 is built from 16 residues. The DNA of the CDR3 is TGCAGTGCTAGAGACTCACAGGGCCGGAACACCGGGGAGCTGTTTTTT. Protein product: CSARDSQGRNTGELFF.

Written as DNA, the CDR3 is TGTGCCAGTAGTATTATGGCGGGAGCCGAGCAGTTCTTC. Protein product: CASSIMAGAEQFF. This chain joins TRBV19 and TRBJ2-7, with 7 positions matching TRBD2. The last part of the DNA fits TRBJ2-1 better; the J call may be wrong. There are 13 residues in the CDR3. CDR1 and CDR2 (germline): LNHDA, SQIVND (reference sequence).

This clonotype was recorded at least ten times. The CDR3 here is CSVYSGTGGINEQFF. The CDR3 DNA sequence: TGCAGCGTGTACTCCGGGACAGGGGGCATAAATGAGCAGTTCTTC. The V and J genes are TRBV29-1 and TRBJ2-1; 12 positions agree with TRBD1. Trimming cost V 6 bases and J 7 bases; bases outside gene matches: 10. Germline CDR1 reads SQVTM; CDR2 reads ANQGSEA. There are 15 residues in the CDR3.

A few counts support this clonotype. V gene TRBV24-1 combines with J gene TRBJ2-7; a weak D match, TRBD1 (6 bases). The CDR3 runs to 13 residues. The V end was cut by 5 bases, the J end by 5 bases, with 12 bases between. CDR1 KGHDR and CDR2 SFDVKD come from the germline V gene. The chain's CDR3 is CATSVTGRDEQYF. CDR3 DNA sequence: TGTGCCACCAGTGTAACAGGGCGGGACGAGCAGTACTTC.

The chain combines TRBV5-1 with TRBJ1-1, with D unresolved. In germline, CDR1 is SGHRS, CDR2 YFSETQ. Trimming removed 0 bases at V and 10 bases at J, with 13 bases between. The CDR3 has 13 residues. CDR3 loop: CASSLELPDIAFF. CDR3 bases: TGCGCCAGCAGCTTGGAGTTGCCAGATATAGCTTTCTTT.

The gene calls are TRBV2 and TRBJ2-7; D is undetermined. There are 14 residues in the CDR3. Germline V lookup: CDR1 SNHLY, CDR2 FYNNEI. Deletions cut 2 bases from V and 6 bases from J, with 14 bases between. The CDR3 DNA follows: TGTGCCAGCAGTGAATTACCTATCGTAGGCGAGCAGTACTTC. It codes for CASSELPIVGEQYF.

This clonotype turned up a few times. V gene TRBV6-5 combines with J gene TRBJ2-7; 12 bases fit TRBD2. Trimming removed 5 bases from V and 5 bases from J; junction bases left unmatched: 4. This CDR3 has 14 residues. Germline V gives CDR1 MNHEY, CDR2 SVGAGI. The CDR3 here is CASSVLAGGDEQYF. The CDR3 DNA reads TGTGCCAGCAGTGTACTAGCGGGAGGCGACGAGCAGTACTTC.

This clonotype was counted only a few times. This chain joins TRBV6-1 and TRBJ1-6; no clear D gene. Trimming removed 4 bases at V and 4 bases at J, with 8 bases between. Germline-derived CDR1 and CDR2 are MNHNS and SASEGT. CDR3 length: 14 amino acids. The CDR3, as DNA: TGTGCCAGCAGTGCCCTGGGGTATAATTCACCCCTCCACTTT. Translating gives CASSALGYNSPLHF.

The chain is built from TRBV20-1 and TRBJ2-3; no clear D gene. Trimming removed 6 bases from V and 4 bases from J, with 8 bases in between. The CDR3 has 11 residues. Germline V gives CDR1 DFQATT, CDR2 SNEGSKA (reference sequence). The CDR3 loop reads CSAAKSDTQYF. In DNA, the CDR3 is TGCAGTGCAGCTAAATCAGATACGCAGTATTTT.

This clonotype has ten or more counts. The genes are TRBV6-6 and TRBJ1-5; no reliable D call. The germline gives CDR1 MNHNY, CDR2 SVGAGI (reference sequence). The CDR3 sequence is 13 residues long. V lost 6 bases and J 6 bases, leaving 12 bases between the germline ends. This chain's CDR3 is CASRLNAGQPQHF. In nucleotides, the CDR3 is TGTGCCAGCAGACTAAATGCGGGTCAGCCCCAGCATTTT.